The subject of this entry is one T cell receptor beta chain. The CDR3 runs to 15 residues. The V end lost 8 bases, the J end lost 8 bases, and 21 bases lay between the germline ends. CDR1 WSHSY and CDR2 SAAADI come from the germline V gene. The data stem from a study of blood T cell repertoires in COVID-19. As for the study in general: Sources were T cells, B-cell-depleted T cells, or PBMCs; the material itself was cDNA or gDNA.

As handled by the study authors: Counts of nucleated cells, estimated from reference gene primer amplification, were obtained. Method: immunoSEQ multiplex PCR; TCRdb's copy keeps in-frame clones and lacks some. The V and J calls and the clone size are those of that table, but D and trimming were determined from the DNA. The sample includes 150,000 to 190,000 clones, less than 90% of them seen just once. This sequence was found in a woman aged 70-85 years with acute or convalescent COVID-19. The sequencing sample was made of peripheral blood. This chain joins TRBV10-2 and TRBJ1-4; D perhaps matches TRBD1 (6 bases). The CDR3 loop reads CASSRTRGEGEKLFF. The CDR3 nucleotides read TGCGCCAGCTCAAGGACCAGGGGCGAAGGAGAAAAACTGTTTTTT.